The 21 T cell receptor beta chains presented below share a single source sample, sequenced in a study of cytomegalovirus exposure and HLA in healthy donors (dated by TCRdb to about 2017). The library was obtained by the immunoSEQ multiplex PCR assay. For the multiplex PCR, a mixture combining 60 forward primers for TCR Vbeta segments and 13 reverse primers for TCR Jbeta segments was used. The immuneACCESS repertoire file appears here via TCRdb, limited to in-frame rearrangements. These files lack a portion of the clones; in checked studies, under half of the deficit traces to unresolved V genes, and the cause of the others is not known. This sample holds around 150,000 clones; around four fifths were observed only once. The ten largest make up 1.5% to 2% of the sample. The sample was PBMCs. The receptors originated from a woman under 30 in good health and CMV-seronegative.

The CDR3 DNA reads TGTGCCAGCAGCGGGACTTCAGATACGCAGTATTTT. This codes for CASSGTSDTQYF. V usage is TRBV6-1 and J usage is TRBJ2-3; a possible D gene is TRBD2 (6 bases). Per germline, CDR1 MNHNS and CDR2 SASEGT. This CDR3 spans 12 amino acids. Trimming cost V 6 bases and J 4 bases, with 8 bases left between them.

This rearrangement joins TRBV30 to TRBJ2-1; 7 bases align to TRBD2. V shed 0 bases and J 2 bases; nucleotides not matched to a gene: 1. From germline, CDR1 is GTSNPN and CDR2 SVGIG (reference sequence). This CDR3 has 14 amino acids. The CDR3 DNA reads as TGTGCCTGGAGTGTAAGCGGGGCCTACAATGAGCAGTTCTTC. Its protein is CAWSVSGAYNEQFF.

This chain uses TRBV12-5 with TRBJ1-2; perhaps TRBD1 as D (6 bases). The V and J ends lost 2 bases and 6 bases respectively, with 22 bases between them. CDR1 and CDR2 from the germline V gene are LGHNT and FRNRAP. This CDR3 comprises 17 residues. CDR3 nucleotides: TGTGCTAGTGGTTTGTCCGGGGGGGCGGAAGATTGGGATGGCTACACCTTC. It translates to CASGLSGGAEDWDGYTF.

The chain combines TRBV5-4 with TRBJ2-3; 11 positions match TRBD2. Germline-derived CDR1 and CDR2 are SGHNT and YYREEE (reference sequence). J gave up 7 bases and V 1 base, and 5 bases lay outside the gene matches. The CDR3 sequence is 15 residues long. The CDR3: CASSLSSGGSYTQYF. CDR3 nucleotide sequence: TGTGCCAGCAGCTTGTCTAGCGGGGGGTCGTATACGCAGTATTTT.

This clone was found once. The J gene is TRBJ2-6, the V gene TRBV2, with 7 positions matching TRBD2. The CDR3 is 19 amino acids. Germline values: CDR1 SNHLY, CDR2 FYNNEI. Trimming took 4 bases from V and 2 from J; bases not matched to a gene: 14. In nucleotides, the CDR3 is TGTGCCAGCAGTGGAGTGGGAGGGATCCCCGTCGCTGGGGCCAACGTCCTGACTTTC. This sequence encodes CASSGVGGIPVAGANVLTF.

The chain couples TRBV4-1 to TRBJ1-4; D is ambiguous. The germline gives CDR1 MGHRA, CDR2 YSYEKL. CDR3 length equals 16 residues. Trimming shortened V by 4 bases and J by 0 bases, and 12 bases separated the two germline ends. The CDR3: CASSRPHRTTNEKLFF. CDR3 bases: TGCGCCAGCAGCCGGCCTCATCGTACAACTAATGAAAAACTGTTTTTT.

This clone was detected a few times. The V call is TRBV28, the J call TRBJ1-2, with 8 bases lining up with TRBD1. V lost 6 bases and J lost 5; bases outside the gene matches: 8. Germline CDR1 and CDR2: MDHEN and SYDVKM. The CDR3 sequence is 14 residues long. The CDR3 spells CASSNPRGLYGYTF. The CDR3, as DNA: TGTGCCAGCAGCAACCCCAGGGGGCTTTATGGCTACACCTTC.

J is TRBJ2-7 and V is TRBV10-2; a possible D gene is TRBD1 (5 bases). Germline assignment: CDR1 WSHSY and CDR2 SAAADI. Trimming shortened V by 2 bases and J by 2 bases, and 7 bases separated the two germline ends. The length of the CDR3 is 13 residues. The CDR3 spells CASSEQGTYEQYF. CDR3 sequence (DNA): TGCGCCAGCAGTGAGCAGGGTACCTACGAGCAGTACTTC.

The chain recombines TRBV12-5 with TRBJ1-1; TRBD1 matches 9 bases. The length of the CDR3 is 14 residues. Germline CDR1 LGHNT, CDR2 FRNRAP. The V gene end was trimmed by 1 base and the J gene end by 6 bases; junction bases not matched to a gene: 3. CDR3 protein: CASGLGTGVPEAFF. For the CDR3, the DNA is TGTGCTAGTGGTTTGGGGACAGGGGTCCCTGAAGCTTTCTTT. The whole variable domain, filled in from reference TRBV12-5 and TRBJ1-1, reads DARVTQTPRHKVTEMGQEVTMRCQPILGHNTVFWYRQTMMQGLELLAYFRNRAPLDDSGMPKDRFSAEMPDATLATLKIQPSEPRDSAVYFCASGLGTGVPEAFFGQGTRLTVV.

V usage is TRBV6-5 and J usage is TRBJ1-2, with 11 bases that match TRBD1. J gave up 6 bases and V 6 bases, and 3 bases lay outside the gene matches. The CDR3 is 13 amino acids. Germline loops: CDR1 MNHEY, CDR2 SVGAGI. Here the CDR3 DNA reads TGTGCCAGCAGAAGGGGACAGGGGGATGGCTACACCTTC. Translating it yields CASRRGQGDGYTF.

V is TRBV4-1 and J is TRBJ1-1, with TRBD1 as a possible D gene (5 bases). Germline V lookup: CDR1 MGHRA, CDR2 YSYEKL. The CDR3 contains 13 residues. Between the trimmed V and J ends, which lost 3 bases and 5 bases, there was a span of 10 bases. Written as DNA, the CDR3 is TGCGCCAGCAGCCACGGGTCAGGGACTGAAGCTTTCTTT. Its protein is CASSHGSGTEAFF.

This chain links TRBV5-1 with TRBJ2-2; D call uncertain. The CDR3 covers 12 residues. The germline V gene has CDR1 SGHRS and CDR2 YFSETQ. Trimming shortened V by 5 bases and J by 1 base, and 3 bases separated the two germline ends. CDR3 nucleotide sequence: TGCGCCAGCAGTATGAACACCGGGGAGCTGTTTTTT. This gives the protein CASSMNTGELFF.

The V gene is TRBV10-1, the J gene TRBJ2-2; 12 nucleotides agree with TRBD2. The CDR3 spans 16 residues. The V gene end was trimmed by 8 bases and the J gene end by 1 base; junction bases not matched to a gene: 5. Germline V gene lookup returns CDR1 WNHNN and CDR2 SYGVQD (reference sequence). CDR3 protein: CASSGLAGRNTGELFF. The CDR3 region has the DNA TGCGCCAGCTCCGGACTAGCGGGGAGGAACACCGGGGAGCTGTTTTTT.

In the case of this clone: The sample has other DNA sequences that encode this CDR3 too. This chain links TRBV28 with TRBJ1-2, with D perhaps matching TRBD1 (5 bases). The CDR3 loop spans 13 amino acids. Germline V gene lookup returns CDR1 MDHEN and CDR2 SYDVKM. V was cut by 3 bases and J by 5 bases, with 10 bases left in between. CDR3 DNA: TGTGCCAGCAGTTTTCAGGGAGGGTATGGCTACACCTTC. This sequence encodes CASSFQGGYGYTF.

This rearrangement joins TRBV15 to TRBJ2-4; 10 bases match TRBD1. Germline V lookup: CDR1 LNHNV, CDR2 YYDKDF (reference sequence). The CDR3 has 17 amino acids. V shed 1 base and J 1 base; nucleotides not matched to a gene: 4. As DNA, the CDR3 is TGTGCCACCAGCAGAGGGGGGACAGGGGTGGCCAAAAACATTCAGTACTTC. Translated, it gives CATSRGGTGVAKNIQYF.

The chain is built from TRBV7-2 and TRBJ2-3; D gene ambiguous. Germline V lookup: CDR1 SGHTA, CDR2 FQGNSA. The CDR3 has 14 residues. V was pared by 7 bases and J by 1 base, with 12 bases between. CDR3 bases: TGTGCCAGCACCATCTACCAACGCACAGATACGCAGTATTTT. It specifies CASTIYQRTDTQYF.

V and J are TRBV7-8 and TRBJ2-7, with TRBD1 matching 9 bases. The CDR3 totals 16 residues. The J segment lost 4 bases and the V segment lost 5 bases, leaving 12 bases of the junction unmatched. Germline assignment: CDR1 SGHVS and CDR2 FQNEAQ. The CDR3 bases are TGTGCCAGCAGCGTCCACTTGGGACAGGGTGGTTACGAGCAGTACTTC. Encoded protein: CASSVHLGQGGYEQYF.

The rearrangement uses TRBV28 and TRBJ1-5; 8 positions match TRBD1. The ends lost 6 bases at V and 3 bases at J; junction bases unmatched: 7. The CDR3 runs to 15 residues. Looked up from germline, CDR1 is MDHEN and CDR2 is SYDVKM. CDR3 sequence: CASRQGGDYNQPQHF. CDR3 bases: TGTGCCAGCAGACAGGGGGGGGACTACAATCAGCCCCAGCATTTT.

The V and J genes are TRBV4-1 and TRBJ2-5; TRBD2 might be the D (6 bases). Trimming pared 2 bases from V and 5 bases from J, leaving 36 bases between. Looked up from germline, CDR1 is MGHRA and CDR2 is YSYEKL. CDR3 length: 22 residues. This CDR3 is CASSQRMGLIRRGPPHNETQYF. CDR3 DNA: TGCGCCAGCAGCCAAAGGATGGGTCTGATACGGCGGGGACCCCCACACAATGAGACCCAGTACTTC.

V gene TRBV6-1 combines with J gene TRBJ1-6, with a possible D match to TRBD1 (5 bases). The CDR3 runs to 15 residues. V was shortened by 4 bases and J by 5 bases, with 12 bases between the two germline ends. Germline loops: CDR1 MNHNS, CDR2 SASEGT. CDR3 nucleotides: TGTGCCAGCAGTGTGGATGGACACGATAATTCACCCCTCCACTTT. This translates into CASSVDGHDNSPLHF.

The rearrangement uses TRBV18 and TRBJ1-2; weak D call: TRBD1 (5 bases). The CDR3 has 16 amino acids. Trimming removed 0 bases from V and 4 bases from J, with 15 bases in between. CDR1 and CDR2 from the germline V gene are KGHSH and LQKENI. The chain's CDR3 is CASSPPATDLSYGYTF. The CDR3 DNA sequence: TGTGCCAGCTCACCACCGGCGACAGATTTGAGCTATGGCTACACCTTC.